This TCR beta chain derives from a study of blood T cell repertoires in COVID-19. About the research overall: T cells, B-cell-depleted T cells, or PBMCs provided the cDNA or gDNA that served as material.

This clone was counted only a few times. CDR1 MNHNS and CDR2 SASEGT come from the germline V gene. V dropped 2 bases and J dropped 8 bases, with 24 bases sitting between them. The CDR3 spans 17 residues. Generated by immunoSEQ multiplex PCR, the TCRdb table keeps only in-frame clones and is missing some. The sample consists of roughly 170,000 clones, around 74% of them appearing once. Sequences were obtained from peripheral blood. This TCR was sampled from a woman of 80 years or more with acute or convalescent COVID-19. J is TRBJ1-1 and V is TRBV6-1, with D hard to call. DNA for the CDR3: TGTGCCAGCAGTGAACGTCCCCATTCGGATTTTCTCGGGGAAGCTTTCTTT. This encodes CASSERPHSDFLGEAFF.